The clone carrying this TCR beta chain has more than one count but fewer than ten. Original processing methods: By means of reference gene primer amplification, nucleated cell counts were estimated. Method: immunoSEQ multiplex PCR; TCRdb's copy keeps in-frame clones and lacks some. D and trimming were read from the DNA, whereas the V and J calls and clone size are those reported in that table. The sample has about 16,000 clones; around 92% are singletons. CDR3 size: 13 residues. V shed 5 bases and J shed 5 bases, with 13 bases lying between them. The germline CDR1 and CDR2 sequences are LNHDA and SQIVND (reference sequence). The data stem from a study of blood T cell repertoires in COVID-19. Study details: The United States, Italy and Spain provided the acute and convalescent COVID-19 samples. The cDNA or gDNA used as material had been derived from T cells, B-cell-depleted T cells, or PBMCs.

Source material: peripheral blood. This rearrangement joins TRBV19 to TRBJ2-7; the D gene is possibly TRBD1 (6 bases). The receptor was derived from a human donor in a cohort sampled during active COVID-19. CDR3 sequence (DNA): TGTGCCAGTAGTGTGGCAGGGGCCCACGAGCAGTACTTC. Amino acids: CASSVAGAHEQYF. The full variable domain, completed using reference TRBV19 and TRBJ2-7, is DGGITQSPKYLFRKEGQNVTLSCEQNLNHDAMYWYRQDPGQGLRLIYYSQIVNDFQKGDIAEGYSVSREKKESFPLTVTSAQKNPTAFYLCASSVAGAHEQYFGPGTRLTVT.